This T cell receptor beta chain was identified during a study of OX40 agonist ivuxolimab in advanced cancers. The CDR3 spans 16 residues. Germline CDR1 is SGHRS and CDR2 is YFSETQ. The junction had 7 bases not matched to a gene; V was cut back by 4 bases and J by 2 bases. The repertoire was sequenced with immunoSEQ multiplex PCR; TCRdb's copy has only in-frame clones and lacks some. The sample includes approximately 120,000 clones, about 90% of them seen just once. This receptor was taken from an adult with an advanced solid tumor such as melanoma, head and neck, liver or kidney cancer. The chain recombines TRBV5-1 with TRBJ2-7, with 12 bases lining up with TRBD2. Material: CD4+ or CD8+ T cells sorted from blood, obtained in a trial of the OX40 agonist ivuxolimab. CDR3 DNA: TGCGCCAGCAGCCTCGGGTCTAGCGGGAGGGCCTACGAGCAGTACTTC. This gives the protein CASSLGSSGRAYEQYF. Drawing the rest from reference TRBV5-1 and TRBJ2-7, the complete variable domain is KAGVTQTPRYLIKTRGQQVTLSCSPISGHRSVSWYQQTPGQGLQFLFEYFSETQRNKGNFPGRFSGRQFSNSRSEMNVSTLELGDSALYLCASSLGSSGRAYEQYFGPGTRLTVT.